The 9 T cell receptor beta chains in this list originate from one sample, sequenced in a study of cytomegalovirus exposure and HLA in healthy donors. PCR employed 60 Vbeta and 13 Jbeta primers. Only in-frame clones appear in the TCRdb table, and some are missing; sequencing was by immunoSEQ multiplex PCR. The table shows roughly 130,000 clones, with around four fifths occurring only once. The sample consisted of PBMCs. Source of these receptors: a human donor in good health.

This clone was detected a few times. The CDR3 DNA reads TGTGCCAGCAGTGAAGACGGGAGGGGGGGCGGACGCACAGATACGCAGTATTTT. Amino acid sequence: CASSEDGRGGGRTDTQYF. The chain carries TRBV2 and TRBJ2-3; TRBD2 matches 8 bases. The CDR3 runs to 18 residues. The V segment lost 1 base and the J segment 1 base; nucleotides outside the gene matches: 10. Germline V gene lookup returns CDR1 SNHLY and CDR2 FYNNEI.

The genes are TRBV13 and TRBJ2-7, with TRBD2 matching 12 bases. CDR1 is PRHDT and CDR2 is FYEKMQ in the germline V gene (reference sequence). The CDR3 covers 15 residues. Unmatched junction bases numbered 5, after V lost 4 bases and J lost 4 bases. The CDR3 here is CASSSPSGGAYEQYF. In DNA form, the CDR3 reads TGTGCCAGCAGCTCGCCTAGCGGGGGGGCTTACGAGCAGTACTTC.

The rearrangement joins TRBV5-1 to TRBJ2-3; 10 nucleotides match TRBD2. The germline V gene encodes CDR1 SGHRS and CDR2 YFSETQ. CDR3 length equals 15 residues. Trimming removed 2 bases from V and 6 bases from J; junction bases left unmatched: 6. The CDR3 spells CASSFTGTSVDTQYF. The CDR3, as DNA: TGCGCCAGCAGCTTTACCGGGACTAGCGTCGATACGCAGTATTTT.

This chain's CDR3 is CASSPTSGGTYEQYF. CDR3 bases: TGTGCCAGCAGCCCGACTAGCGGGGGAACCTACGAGCAGTACTTC. V is TRBV27 and J is TRBJ2-7, with TRBD2 matching over 12 bases. Per the germline V gene, CDR1 is MNHEY and CDR2 is SMNVEV (reference sequence). The CDR3 runs 15 residues. The junction had 5 bases not matched to a gene; V was cut back by 6 bases and J by 2 bases.

The CDR3 reads CASRTVNTGELFF. DNA of the CDR3: TGTGCCAGTCGGACAGTTAACACCGGGGAGCTGTTTTTT. The rearrangement joins TRBV6-4 to TRBJ2-2, with TRBD1 as a possible D gene (6 bases). Germline CDR1 MRHNA, CDR2 SNTAGT. V dropped 9 bases and J dropped 2 bases, with 10 bases sitting between them. The CDR3 contains 13 residues.

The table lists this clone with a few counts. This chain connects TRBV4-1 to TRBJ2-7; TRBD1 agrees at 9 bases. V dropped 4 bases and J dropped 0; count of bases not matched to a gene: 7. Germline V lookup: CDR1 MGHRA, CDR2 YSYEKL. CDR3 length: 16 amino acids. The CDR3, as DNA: TGCGCCAGCAGCCCAACACCGGGACAGGGCTCCTACGAGCAGTACTTC. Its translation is CASSPTPGQGSYEQYF.

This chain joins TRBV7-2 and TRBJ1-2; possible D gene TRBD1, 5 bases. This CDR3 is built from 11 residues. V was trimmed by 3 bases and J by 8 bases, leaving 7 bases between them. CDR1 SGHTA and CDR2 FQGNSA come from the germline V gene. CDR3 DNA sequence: TGTGCCAGCAGCTTGCGGGGCGGCTACACCTTC. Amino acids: CASSLRGGYTF.

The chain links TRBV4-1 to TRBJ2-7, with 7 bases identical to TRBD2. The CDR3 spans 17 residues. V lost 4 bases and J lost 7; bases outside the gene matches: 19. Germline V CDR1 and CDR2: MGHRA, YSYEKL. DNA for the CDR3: TGCGCCAGCAGCCCACAAACCGGGACTACCCGCCAGGTGGAGCAGTACTTC. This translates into CASSPQTGTTRQVEQYF.

The CDR3 DNA follows: TGTGCCAGCAGGCGATTAGATACGCAGTATTTT. As protein: CASRRLDTQYF. The chain has TRBV6-5 and TRBJ2-3; D is uncertain. The CDR3 has 11 amino acids. V was cut by 6 bases and J by 5 bases, with 6 bases left in between. CDR1 MNHEY and CDR2 SVGAGI come from the germline V gene.